One and the same sample provided the 6 T cell receptor beta chains below, sequenced in a study of cytomegalovirus exposure and HLA in healthy donors (TCRdb year 2017). Library prep was done by the immunoSEQ multiplex PCR assay. TCRdb re-hosts the immuneACCESS table, in-frame sequences only. Its copies lack some clones; in the studies checked, an unresolved V gene accounts for under half of them, and the cause for the rest is not known. The sample table contains 120,000 to 150,000 clones; only one count was recorded for approximately 86% of them. The ten biggest clones cover under 5% of the sample. Sequencing was performed on PBMCs. The receptors here all came from a young man in good health and CMV-seropositive.

This chain uses TRBV28 with TRBJ2-7, with TRBD1 matching over 9 bases. The CDR3 has 16 residues. Germline trimming cut 3 bases from V and 6 bases from J; bases unmatched to any gene: 12. Germline V CDR1 and CDR2: MDHEN, SYDVKM. The DNA of the CDR3 is TGTGCCAGCAGTTTGAGACCGGGACAGGGCCCGTCCGAGCAGTACTTC. Translation: CASSLRPGQGPSEQYF.

The V gene is TRBV10-2, the J gene TRBJ1-1; 10 nucleotides line up with TRBD1. Germline-derived CDR1 and CDR2 are WSHSY and SAAADI. The CDR3 extends over 14 amino acids. J gave up 5 bases and V 4 bases, and 4 bases lay outside the gene matches. The CDR3 coding sequence is TGCGCCAGCAGTGGGGGACAGGGGTGGACTGAAGCTTTCTTT. The encoded protein is CASSGGQGWTEAFF.

The rearrangement joins TRBV30 to TRBJ2-5, with TRBD2 matching over 9 bases. The CDR3 spans 15 residues. V dropped 0 bases and J dropped 3; count of bases not matched to a gene: 5. Germline V gene sequence: CDR1 GTSNPN, CDR2 SVGIG (reference sequence). The CDR3 here is CAWSVGSSGKETQYF. The CDR3 DNA reads as TGTGCCTGGAGTGTGGGTTCTAGCGGGAAAGAGACCCAGTACTTC.

The V gene is TRBV19, the J gene TRBJ1-1, with 9 nucleotides matching TRBD1. This CDR3 contains 13 residues. With 5 bases clipped from V and 7 bases from J, the junction kept 5 bases outside the gene matches. The germline CDR1 and CDR2 sequences are LNHDA and SQIVND (reference sequence). For the CDR3, the DNA is TGTGCCAGTAGTCCGATGGACAGGGGTGAAGCTTTCTTT. It specifies CASSPMDRGEAFF.

The V and J genes are TRBV5-6 and TRBJ2-7, with 8 bases aligning to TRBD1. Germline CDR1 SGHDT, CDR2 YYEEEE. The V gene end was trimmed by 4 bases and the J gene end by 5 bases; junction bases not matched to a gene: 5. The CDR3 has 13 amino acids. The CDR3 nucleotides are TGTGCCAGCAGCCAAGGACAGGGCCACGAGCAGTACTTC. It translates to CASSQGQGHEQYF.

This chain uses TRBV6-5 with TRBJ1-4, with TRBD1 identical over 11 bases. With 7 bases clipped from V and 7 bases from J, the junction kept 8 bases outside the gene matches. The CDR3 runs to 15 residues. The germline V gene has CDR1 MNHEY and CDR2 SVGAGI. The CDR3 region is CASTRDRGSAEKLFF. The CDR3 nucleotides are TGTGCCAGCACCAGGGACAGGGGGAGTGCTGAAAAACTGTTTTTT.